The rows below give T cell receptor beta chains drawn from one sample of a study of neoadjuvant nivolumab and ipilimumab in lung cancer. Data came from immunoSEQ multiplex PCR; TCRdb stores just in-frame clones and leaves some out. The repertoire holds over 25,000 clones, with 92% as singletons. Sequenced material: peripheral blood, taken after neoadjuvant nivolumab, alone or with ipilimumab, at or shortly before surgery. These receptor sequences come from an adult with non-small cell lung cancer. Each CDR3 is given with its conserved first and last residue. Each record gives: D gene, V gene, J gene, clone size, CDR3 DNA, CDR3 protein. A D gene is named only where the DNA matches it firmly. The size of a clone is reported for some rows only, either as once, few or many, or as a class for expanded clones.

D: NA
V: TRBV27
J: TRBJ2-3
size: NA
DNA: TGTGCCAGCAGTTCTGGATCACGGGGACGCACAGATACGCAGTATTTT
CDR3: CASSSGSRGRTDTQYF

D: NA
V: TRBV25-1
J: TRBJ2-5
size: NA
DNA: TGTGCCAGCAGTGAATTACCAGGTGGGGCAGAGACCCAGTACTTC
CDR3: CASSELPGGAETQYF

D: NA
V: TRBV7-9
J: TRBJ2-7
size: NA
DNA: TGTGCCAGCAGCTTAGTGGACCGGAGGAGAGACGAGCAGTACTTC
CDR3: CASSLVDRRRDEQYF

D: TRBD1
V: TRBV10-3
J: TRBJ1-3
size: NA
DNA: TGTGCCGTCGGACAGGGCGGAAACACCATATATTTT
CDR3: CAVGQGGNTIYF

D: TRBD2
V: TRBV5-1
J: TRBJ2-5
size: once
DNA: TGCGCCAGCAGCCCAGCGGGAGGGCCGGTTGGGGAGACCCAGTACTTC
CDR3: CASSPAGGPVGETQYF

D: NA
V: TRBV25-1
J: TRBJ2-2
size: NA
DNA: TGTGCCAGCAGGACCGGGGAGCTGTTTTTT
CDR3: CASRTGELFF

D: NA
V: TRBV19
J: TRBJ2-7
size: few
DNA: TGTGCCAGTAGTATAAAGGCAGAAAGATACGAGCAGTACTTC
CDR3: CASSIKAERYEQYF

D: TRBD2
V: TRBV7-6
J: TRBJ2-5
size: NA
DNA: TGTGCCAGCACCCAAGTGGGGGGGGAGACCCAGTACTTC
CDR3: CASTQVGGETQYF

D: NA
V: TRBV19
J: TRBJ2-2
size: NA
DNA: TGTGCCAGTGGCACGGGGCGTGGTAACGGGGAGCTGTTTTTT
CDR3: CASGTGRGNGELFF

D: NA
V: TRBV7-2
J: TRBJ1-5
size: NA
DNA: TGTGCCAGCAGCTTGGTCGTGACTGCCTATTCTCCCCAGCATTTT
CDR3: CASSLVVTAYSPQHF

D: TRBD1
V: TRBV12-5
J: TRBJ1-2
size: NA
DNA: TGTGCTAGTGGTTTGGACCGGGACAGGGGCCCTAGGTATGGCTACACCTTC
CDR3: CASGLDRDRGPRYGYTF

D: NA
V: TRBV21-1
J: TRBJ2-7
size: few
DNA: TGTGCCAGCAGCAAAGACCTGTCGGCGGGGGCCTACGAGCAGTACTTC
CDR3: CASSKDLSAGAYEQYF

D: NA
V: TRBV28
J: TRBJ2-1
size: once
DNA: TGTGCCAGCAAAGGGACGGATGTCTACAATGAGCAGTTCTTC
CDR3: CASKGTDVYNEQFF

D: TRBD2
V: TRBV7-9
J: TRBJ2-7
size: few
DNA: TGTGCCAGCAGCTTAAGTGCGGGAGTATTGTACGAGCAGTACTTC
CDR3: CASSLSAGVLYEQYF

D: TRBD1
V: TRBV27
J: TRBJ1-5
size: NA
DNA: TGTGCCAGCAGCCGACAGGGGAATAGCAATCAGCCCCAGCATTTT
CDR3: CASSRQGNSNQPQHF

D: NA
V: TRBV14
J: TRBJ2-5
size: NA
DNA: TGTGCCAGCAGCCAAGATTCTGGGGGCGGACAGTTTCAAGAGACCCAGTACTTC
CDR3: CASSQDSGGGQFQETQYF

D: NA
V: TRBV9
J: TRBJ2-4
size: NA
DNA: TGTGCCAGCAGCCCCGGGGCAGTCCTAGCCAAAAACATTCAGTACTTC
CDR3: CASSPGAVLAKNIQYF

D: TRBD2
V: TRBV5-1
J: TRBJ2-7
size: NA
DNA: TGCGCCAGCAGCTTGGAGGCTAGCGGGCTTGCCTACGAGCAGTACTTC
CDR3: CASSLEASGLAYEQYF